Presented here are 5 T cell receptor beta chains from one specimen sequenced in a study of T cells in Graves' hyperthyroidism and ophthalmopathy. TCR beta CDR3 region amplification was performed from RNA transcripts. First-round RT-PCR of the TCR CDR3 relied on the HTBI primer set. TCRdb re-called the multiplex PCR reads with MiXCR, one entry per CDR3 protein. The repertoire has almost 600,000 distinct CDR3 sequences, about half of them found once; the top ten carry roughly 7.7%. The sample consisted of peripheral blood or thyroid tissue (not recorded which). Receptor source: a woman between 18 and 29 years old with Graves' hyperthyroidism.

This clonotype appeared many times. V usage is TRBV24-1 and J usage is TRBJ1-2, with TRBD1 as a possible D gene (5 bases). Trimming took 4 bases from V and 7 from J, leaving 21 bases between them. The CDR3 loop spans 16 amino acids. Germline lookup yields CDR1 KGHDR and CDR2 SFDVKD. CDR3 nucleotides: TGTGCCACCAGTGACTCCCGCAGGGTCGGTACTCGTGGCTACACCTTC. It specifies CATSDSRRVGTRGYTF.

The chain couples TRBV10-3 to TRBJ2-3; 9 bases line up with TRBD2. The CDR3 runs to 15 residues. Germline V CDR1 and CDR2: ENHRY, SYGVKD. Unmatched junction bases numbered 10, after V lost 10 bases and J lost 2 bases. CDR3 residues: CATKGPSGATDTQYF. The CDR3 nucleotides are TGTGCCACAAAGGGTCCTAGCGGGGCCACAGATACGCAGTATTTT.

With respect to this clonotype: This could be a read error, since a much larger clone is one nucleotide away. The CDR3 does not close with the conserved phenylalanine or tryptophan, likely indicating a read error. This CDR3 is CASSQEAGSGTVFSYTS. The DNA for the CDR3 is TGTGCCAGCAGCCAAGAGGCCGGCTCAGGTACGGTGTTTAGCTACACCTCC. V and J are TRBV4-2 and TRBJ1-2; D is ambiguous. Germline V CDR1 and CDR2: LGHNA, YNFKEQ. CDR3 length: 17 amino acids. V lost 0 bases and J lost 9, with 23 bases in between.

This rearrangement joins TRBV7-2 to TRBJ2-1; 7 nucleotides match TRBD2. V lost 8 bases and J lost 4; bases outside the gene matches: 11. This CDR3 is 15 amino acids long. Per the germline V gene, CDR1 is SGHTA and CDR2 is FQGNSA. CDR3 sequence: CASHAGDGSYNEQFF. The DNA of the CDR3 is TGTGCCAGCCACGCGGGGGACGGGAGTTACAATGAGCAGTTCTTC. Variable domain in full (rest from reference TRBV7-2 and TRBJ2-1): GAGVSQSPSNKVTEKGKDVELRCDPISGHTALYWYRQSLGQGLEFLIYFQGNSAPDKSGLPSDRFSAERTGGSVSTLTIQRTQQEDSAVYLCASHAGDGSYNEQFFGPGTRLTVL.

The sample holds many counts of this clonotype. The gene calls are TRBV19 and TRBJ1-5; D unclear. V was shortened by 5 bases and J by 0 bases, with 14 bases between the two germline ends. CDR1 and CDR2 (germline): LNHDA, SQIVND (reference sequence). The CDR3 extends over 16 amino acids. Here the CDR3 reads CASSRSVENSNQPQHF. The CDR3 DNA reads TGTGCCAGTAGTCGGTCAGTTGAGAATAGCAATCAGCCCCAGCATTTT.